Listed here are 15 T cell receptor beta chains from one sample, sequenced in a study of blood T cell repertoires in COVID-19. Sequenced by immunoSEQ multiplex PCR; TCRdb stores in-frame clones only, minus some. The table includes about 210,000 clones, more than 70% detected once. The specimen sequenced was peripheral blood. Source of these receptors: a man aged 18 to 35 with active or convalescent COVID-19.

The V call is TRBV4-2, the J call TRBJ2-2; 8 bases are shared with TRBD2. The CDR3 covers 15 residues. Germline V gene lookup returns CDR1 LGHNA and CDR2 YNFKEQ. Losses at the gene ends were 10 bases for V and 1 base for J; bases not matched to a gene: 8. CDR3 protein: CATSRAGVNTGELFF. For the CDR3, the DNA is TGTGCCACCTCGCGAGCGGGGGTGAACACCGGGGAGCTGTTTTTT.

V gene TRBV27 combines with J gene TRBJ1-6; no firm D call. The CDR3 is 13 residues long. Trimming left V 8 bases short and J 0 bases short, with 5 bases between. Germline V lookup: CDR1 MNHEY, CDR2 SMNVEV (reference sequence). CDR3 bases: TGTGCCAGCCGGGGCTCCTATAATTCACCCCTCCACTTT. This codes for CASRGSYNSPLHF.

The chain uses TRBV9 and TRBJ1-2; D is possibly TRBD1 (6 bases). Germline CDR1 and CDR2: SGDLS and YYNGEE. V was trimmed by 5 bases and J by 8 bases, leaving 16 bases between them. This CDR3 has 13 amino acids. The CDR3 nucleotides read TGTGCCAGCAGGCGTGCAGGGGCAGGCGGCTACACCTTC. Translated: CASRRAGAGGYTF. Using reference TRBV9 and TRBJ1-2 for the parts outside the CDR3, the full variable domain is DSGVTQTPKHLITATGQRVTLRCSPRSGDLSVYWYQQSLDQGLQFLIQYYNGEERAKGNILERFSAQQFPDLHSELNLSSLELGDSALYFCASRRAGAGGYTFGSGTRLTVV.

The chain joins TRBV7-9 to TRBJ1-4; D is unresolved. V was pared by 1 base and J by 0 bases, with 12 bases between. CDR3 length equals 17 residues. Germline V gene data show CDR1 as SEHNR and CDR2 as FQNEAQ (reference sequence). The CDR3 DNA sequence: TGTGCCAGCAGCTTAGGCGTTTCGGGAGCAACTAATGAAAAACTGTTTTTT. Translation: CASSLGVSGATNEKLFF.

This clone was observed a handful of times. The chain links TRBV7-2 to TRBJ2-1; 13 bases line up with TRBD2. V lost 5 bases and J lost 10; bases outside the gene matches: 8. Germline V gene lookup returns CDR1 SGHTA and CDR2 FQGNSA. The CDR3 length is 15 residues. As DNA, the CDR3 is TGTGCCAGCAGCACAGGGACTAGCGGGGTCTCAGAGCAGTTCTTC. Protein sequence: CASSTGTSGVSEQFF.

This clone was seen only a few times. The chain couples TRBV5-6 to TRBJ1-4; 7 bases agree with TRBD1. This CDR3 region has 16 residues. In germline, CDR1 is SGHDT, CDR2 YYEEEE. Trimming cost V 1 base and J 8 bases; bases outside gene matches: 11. In DNA form, the CDR3 reads TGTGCCAGCAGCTTGTTATCACAGGGGACAGACGAAAAACTGTTTTTT. Protein sequence: CASSLLSQGTDEKLFF.

The genes are TRBV29-1 and TRBJ1-2; TRBD1 might be the D (5 bases). V shed 5 bases and J shed 4 bases, with 11 bases lying between them. The CDR3 covers 12 residues. Looked up from germline, CDR1 is SQVTM and CDR2 is ANQGSEA. The CDR3 sequence: CSVTYGGYGYTF. The CDR3 coding sequence is TGCAGCGTTACTTACGGGGGCTATGGCTACACCTTC.

The CDR3 DNA follows: TGCGCCAGCAGCTTGGGCGGGTCGAGCACAGATACGCAGTATTTT. It encodes CASSLGGSSTDTQYF. The V gene is TRBV5-1, the J gene TRBJ2-3; D is possibly TRBD2 (5 bases). This CDR3 spans 15 amino acids. Germline CDR1 is SGHRS and CDR2 is YFSETQ. With 0 bases removed from V and 0 bases from J, the gap between germline ends came to 8 bases.

V is TRBV16 and J is TRBJ1-6; maybe TRBD1 (6 bases). The CDR3 is made up of 12 amino acids. Trimming removed 2 bases from V and 17 bases from J, with 13 bases in between. Germline lookup yields CDR1 KGHSY and CDR2 FQNENV. DNA of the CDR3: TGTGCCAGCAGCCAAACCGGACAGATCGTCCACTTT. This gives the protein CASSQTGQIVHF.

The J gene is TRBJ2-3, the V gene TRBV7-2, with TRBD2 as a possible D gene (6 bases). Germline V gives CDR1 SGHTA, CDR2 FQGNSA. V lost 6 bases and J 0 bases, leaving 10 bases between the germline ends. The CDR3 runs 14 residues. CDR3 protein: CASRTSPSTDTQYF. The CDR3 coding sequence is TGTGCCAGCAGAACTAGCCCTAGCACAGATACGCAGTATTTT.

This chain connects TRBV7-8 to TRBJ1-6; D possibly corresponds to TRBD1 (5 bases). Germline lookup yields CDR1 SGHVS and CDR2 FQNEAQ. The ends were cut back, 4 bases at V and 7 bases at J, with 17 bases in the middle. The CDR3 has 16 amino acids. As DNA, the CDR3 is TGTGCCAGCAGCTCGCCTCGTCCAGGGAGGAATTCACCCCTCCACTTT. It is translated as CASSSPRPGRNSPLHF.

This clone was observed a single time. The gene calls are TRBV30 and TRBJ1-2; TRBD1 might be the D (6 bases). Germline CDR1 GTSNPN, CDR2 SVGIG (reference sequence). V was trimmed by 8 bases and J by 7 bases, leaving 14 bases between them. The CDR3 runs 11 residues. The CDR3, as DNA: TGTGCCCGATTAGACAGGCCTGGCTACACCTTC. Translating gives CARLDRPGYTF.

This clone was counted between two and nine times. The chain links TRBV6-6 to TRBJ2-7; 7 bases are shared with TRBD1. The V gene end was trimmed by 7 bases and the J gene end by 1 base; junction bases not matched to a gene: 13. Germline assignment: CDR1 MNHNY and CDR2 SVGAGI (reference sequence). This CDR3 is 16 amino acids long. In nucleotides, the CDR3 is TGTGCCAGCACGACGATTGGGACAGCCCCTTCCTACGAGCAGTACTTC. Translated, it gives CASTTIGTAPSYEQYF.

The gene calls are TRBV30 and TRBJ1-5; D call uncertain. The CDR3 spans 13 residues. Trimming left V 2 bases short and J 5 bases short, with 10 bases between. The germline CDR1 and CDR2 sequences are GTSNPN and SVGIG (reference sequence). The CDR3 region is CAWSNRVDQPQHF. DNA of the CDR3: TGTGCCTGGAGTAATCGGGTAGATCAGCCCCAGCATTTT. Full variable domain (remainder filled in from reference TRBV30 and TRBJ1-5): SQTIHQWPATLVQPVGSPLSLECTVEGTSNPNLYWYRQAAGRGLQLLFYSVGIGQISSEVPQNLSASRPQDRQFILSSKKLLLSDSGFYLCAWSNRVDQPQHFGDGTRLSIL.

The CDR3 DNA reads as TGTGCCAGCAGTGAAGAGGCAGGTAGAACCTACGAGCAGTACTTC. Its translation is CASSEEAGRTYEQYF. This chain joins TRBV6-1 and TRBJ2-7; D unresolved. Germline V gene lookup returns CDR1 MNHNS and CDR2 SASEGT. V lost 1 base and J lost 2, with 12 bases in between. The CDR3 totals 15 residues.